This entry is about one T cell receptor (beta chain). The sample contains more than one DNA sequence encoding this CDR3. Measured with immunoSEQ multiplex PCR; TCRdb has only the in-frame clones, and not every one. The data show roughly 350,000 clones, with around 87% seen just once and over 9.5% held by the top ten. V lost 6 bases to trimming and J lost 4 bases, with 12 bases between them. This CDR3 has 13 amino acids. This sample was taken from a study of blood T cell repertoires in COVID-19. Seattle cases were enrolled at active infection and followed longitudinally. The TCR comes from a woman younger than 45 with COVID-19, enrolled during active disease. The rearrangement joins TRBV12-3 or TRBV12-4 to TRBJ1-2; perhaps TRBD1 as D (5 bases). The source material was peripheral blood. CDR3 sequence reads: CASSPTGVYGYTF. In nucleotides, the CDR3 is TGTGCCAGCAGCCCTACAGGAGTCTATGGCTACACCTTC.